This paragraph covers one T cell receptor beta chain sequence. Its matching antigen is unknown. This record comes from a study of siplizumab effects on memory and regulatory T cells. Study outcomes and limitations: A major contribution to the alloresponse seemed to be made by naive T cells, which seemed more diverse than memory cells. Mean Treg-derived proportions of mappable alloreactive CD4+ clones were less than 75% for siplizumab and less than 35% for controls.

Only in-frame clones appear in the TCRdb table, and some are missing; sequencing was by immunoSEQ multiplex PCR. The sample includes some 100,000 clones, under 95% seen only once; the top ten take over 5%. Germline V CDR1 and CDR2: SGHDT, YYEEEE. V lost 0 bases and J lost 4, with 7 bases in between. The CDR3 length is 13 residues. The clonotype comes from a human donor in good health. Material for sequencing was CD8+ T cells sorted from blood. The chain joins TRBV5-6 to TRBJ1-1; D gene ambiguous. CDR3 sequence: CASSLGPSTEAFF. The CDR3 bases are TGTGCCAGCAGCTTGGGCCCCAGCACTGAAGCTTTCTTT.